Shown below are 18 T cell receptor beta chains from a single sample sequenced in a study of glioma-infiltrating T cells after dendritic cell vaccination. As to time point: after dendritic cell vaccination, including at tumor progression/relapse. Using immunoSEQ multiplex PCR, the repertoire was profiled, and TCRdb retains in-frame clones only, with some absent. The data contain just under 100,000 clones, roughly 80% of them seen just once; the ten biggest clones take up 4.5% to 5.5%. This specimen consisted of blood, obtained after dendritic cell vaccination. The receptors stem from a human donor with glioblastoma.

This clone was seen just once. The CDR3 DNA reads TGTGCCAGCAGCCAAGCAACAGGGGTCGGCTACACCTTC. Translating gives CASSQATGVGYTF. This sequence joins TRBV4-2 and TRBJ1-2; 7 bases align to TRBD1. Germline V gives CDR1 LGHNA, CDR2 YNFKEQ. This CDR3 has 13 amino acids. V shed 1 base and J 8 bases; nucleotides not matched to a gene: 4.

The chain uses TRBV11-2 and TRBJ2-7, with 8 bases aligning to TRBD2. Germline V lookup: CDR1 SGHAT, CDR2 FQNNGV. With 3 bases clipped from V and 3 bases from J, the junction kept 7 bases outside the gene matches. The CDR3 consists of 15 residues. The DNA of the CDR3 is TGTGCCAGCAGCTTGGGCACTAGCGGACTCTACGAGCAGTACTTC. Residues: CASSLGTSGLYEQYF.

This chain links TRBV5-6 with TRBJ1-3, with a weak D call TRBD1 (6 bases). Trimming left V 0 bases short and J 2 bases short, with 12 bases between. CDR3 size: 16 residues. CDR1 is SGHDT, CDR2 YYEEEE, per germline. CDR3 bases: TGTGCCAGCAGCTTGGTCGCGGGGGCAGCTGGAAACACCATATATTTT. It translates to CASSLVAGAAGNTIYF.

This clone appeared a few times. The rearrangement links TRBV18 to TRBJ2-7, with TRBD1 matching over 8 bases. The germline gives CDR1 KGHSH, CDR2 LQKENI. V lost 3 bases, J lost 6 bases, and 7 bases stayed unmatched. The CDR3 extends over 14 amino acids. The CDR3 DNA is TGTGCCAGCTCACCGATGACAGGGGATTTCGAGCAGTACTTC. This gives the protein CASSPMTGDFEQYF.

This clone was found a few times. The chain carries TRBV5-5 and TRBJ2-4; tentatively, D is TRBD1 (5 bases). This CDR3 comprises 17 residues. V was clipped by 4 bases and J by 6 bases, with 23 bases between them. Per germline, CDR1 SGHKS and CDR2 YYEKEE (reference sequence). Written as DNA, the CDR3 is TGTGCCAGCAGCGACCCGGTTGGCAGGGAACTAACAAACATTCAGTACTTC. Translated: CASSDPVGRELTNIQYF.

The V and J genes are TRBV19 and TRBJ1-2; TRBD1 matches 8 bases. Germline CDR1 reads LNHDA; CDR2 reads SQIVND (reference sequence). The CDR3 runs 14 residues. V lost 11 bases and J lost 8; bases outside the gene matches: 16. DNA for the CDR3: TGTGCCGGTGGGACAGGCACTGGAGGGGGAGGCTACACCTTC. This encodes CAGGTGTGGGGYTF.

This clone appeared a single time. The V and J genes are TRBV6-1 and TRBJ1-3, with TRBD1 as a possible D gene (6 bases). Deletions cut 6 bases from V and 0 bases from J, with 12 bases between. The CDR3 covers 15 residues. The germline V gene encodes CDR1 MNHNS and CDR2 SASEGT. The CDR3 DNA follows: TGTGCCAGCAGATGGGACATCCTCTCTGGAAACACCATATATTTT. It yields the protein CASRWDILSGNTIYF.

CDR3 sequence (DNA): TGTGCCAGCAGTTTAAACGCGGCACCGGGGAGCTACACCTTC. Residues: CASSLNAAPGSYTF. The V gene is TRBV27, the J gene TRBJ1-2; D unclear. The V gene's germline CDR1 is MNHEY and CDR2 SMNVEV (reference sequence). CDR3 length: 14 residues. The V and J ends lost 2 bases and 9 bases respectively, with 16 bases between them.

The gene calls are TRBV7-2 and TRBJ2-1; 9 bases are a match to TRBD2. The CDR3 totals 16 residues. The ends lost 5 bases at V and 6 bases at J; junction bases unmatched: 11. Germline CDR1 and CDR2: SGHTA and FQGNSA. The CDR3: CASSERIAGVGNEQFF. The CDR3, as DNA: TGTGCCAGCAGCGAACGTATAGCGGGAGTAGGCAATGAGCAGTTCTTC.

The CDR3 loop is CASRRQGYNEQFF. Here the CDR3 DNA reads TGTGCCAGCAGAAGACAGGGATACAATGAGCAGTTCTTC. This rearrangement joins TRBV27 to TRBJ2-1, with 7 bases fitting TRBD1. Losses at the gene ends were 6 bases for V and 4 bases for J; bases not matched to a gene: 3. Germline V lookup: CDR1 MNHEY, CDR2 SMNVEV (reference sequence). There are 13 residues in the CDR3.

The rearrangement uses TRBV19 and TRBJ2-5; 7 positions match TRBD1. Unmatched junction bases numbered 9, after V lost 6 bases and J lost 5 bases. The germline gives CDR1 LNHDA, CDR2 SQIVND (reference sequence). The CDR3 is made up of 14 amino acids. The CDR3 DNA reads TGTGCCAGTAGGCAGGACAGGTGGGATGAGACCCAGTACTTC. Protein sequence: CASRQDRWDETQYF.

This chain connects TRBV7-6 to TRBJ2-1; TRBD2 matches at 7 bases. After removal of 5 bases from V and 2 bases from J, the junction contained 12 bases not matched to a gene. Looked up from germline, CDR1 is SGHVS and CDR2 is FNYEAQ. The CDR3 is 17 amino acids. CDR3 DNA: TGTGCCAGCAGCGCAACCGGCGGAGCGGGAACCTACAATGAGCAGTTCTTC. Protein sequence: CASSATGGAGTYNEQFF.

CDR3 in amino acids: CASSAGYTEAFF. As DNA, the CDR3 is TGTGCCAGCAGTGCAGGGTACACTGAAGCTTTCTTT. The chain recombines TRBV6-1 with TRBJ1-1; maybe TRBD1 (5 bases). The CDR3 spans 12 residues. Germline CDR1 MNHNS, CDR2 SASEGT. The V and J ends lost 4 bases and 3 bases respectively, with 6 bases between them.

J is TRBJ2-2 and V is TRBV9; D not certain. This CDR3 has 14 amino acids. Germline-derived CDR1 and CDR2 are SGDLS and YYNGEE. Trimming shortened V by 2 bases and J by 1 base, and 6 bases separated the two germline ends. The CDR3 bases are TGTGCCAGCAGCGTTGAGGAGAACACCGGGGAGCTGTTTTTT. As protein: CASSVEENTGELFF.

This clone was detected a few times. The chain links TRBV10-3 to TRBJ2-3; D remains unclear. The length of the CDR3 is 13 residues. Germline-derived CDR1 and CDR2 are ENHRY and SYGVKD. V was trimmed by 3 bases and J by 0 bases, leaving 4 bases between them. The CDR3 DNA reads as TGTGCCATCAGTGACAGAAGCACAGATACGCAGTATTTT. It translates to CAISDRSTDTQYF.

The V call is TRBV4-2, the J call TRBJ2-5, with TRBD2 identical over 11 bases. The CDR3 is made up of 17 amino acids. Trimming cost V 4 bases and J 5 bases; bases outside gene matches: 12. The germline V gene encodes CDR1 LGHNA and CDR2 YNFKEQ. CDR3 region: CASSPRVAGGLGETQYF. As DNA, the CDR3 is TGTGCCAGCAGCCCCCGAGTAGCGGGGGGGCTGGGGGAGACCCAGTACTTC.

This sequence joins TRBV6-1 and TRBJ1-6; 11 bases agree with TRBD1. CDR3 size: 14 residues. Germline CDR1 reads MNHNS; CDR2 reads SASEGT. V lost 11 bases to trimming and J lost 10 bases; unmatched junction nucleotides: 10. CDR3 protein: CAGRRGQGGSPLHF. As DNA, the CDR3 is TGTGCCGGAAGGAGGGGACAGGGGGGGTCACCCCTCCACTTT.

The rearrangement joins TRBV10-1 to TRBJ2-1; tentatively, D is TRBD2 (6 bases). There are 17 residues in the CDR3. Trimming took 2 bases from V and 2 from J, leaving 16 bases between them. Looked up from germline, CDR1 is WNHNN and CDR2 is SYGVQD (reference sequence). In nucleotides, the CDR3 is TGCGCCAGCAGTGAGGGACCCGGAGGGACTCCCTACAATGAGCAGTTCTTC. Its protein is CASSEGPGGTPYNEQFF.